This T cell receptor beta chain was sequenced during a study of T cells expressing NK-cell markers. For the study at large: Seven sequenced donors out of eight were HCMV-seropositive, one seronegative.

The CDR3 runs to 14 residues. The germline CDR1 and CDR2 sequences are SGHTA and FQGTGA. TCRdb re-analyzed the 5' RACE reads; it lists each CDR3 protein once, without DNA. In all, the sample yields a few hundred thousand distinct CDR3 sequences. Overall study results and limits: About 1.0-8% of CD8+ T cells in about six donors belonged to dominant NKG2C+ clonotypes. Expanded clones of NKG2C+ T cells had an unclear HCMV specificity.

Regarding this clonotype: Its antigen is not identified.

Sequenced sample: blood T cells: a sorted CD56 or NKG2C T cell subset, CD4+ or CD8+ T cells, or bulk PBMC T cells (not recorded which). The clonotype originates from a man younger than 35 in good health. The chain combines TRBV7-3 with TRBJ1-1; lacking DNA, the TRBD1 call made by TCRdb goes unchecked. The CDR3 reads CASSPGQGSTEAFF.